Following are 3 T cell receptor beta chains from one sample sequenced in a study of T cells in Graves' hyperthyroidism and ophthalmopathy. RNA transcripts provided the source from which TCR beta CDR3 regions were amplified. A first-round RT-PCR of the TCR CDR3 used the HTBI primer set. From the multiplex PCR reads, TCRdb called clonotypes with MiXCR, one entry per CDR3 protein. This repertoire shows a few hundred thousand distinct CDR3 sequences, 15% to 17% found once; its top ten account for roughly 25%. Sequencing was carried out using blood. The receptor set was obtained from a woman aged 18-29 years with Graves' hyperthyroidism that later progressed to Graves' ophthalmopathy.

The V call is TRBV6-1, the J call TRBJ2-2; 11 bases line up with TRBD2. Per germline, CDR1 MNHNS and CDR2 SASEGT. This CDR3 spans 12 amino acids. After removal of 6 bases from V and 13 bases from J, the junction contained 4 bases not matched to a gene. CDR3 sequence reads: CASRLAGVGLFF. The CDR3 DNA reads TGTGCCAGCAGACTAGCGGGGGTCGGGCTGTTTTTT.

This clonotype was seen at least ten times. CDR3 nucleotide sequence: TGTGCCAGCAGTTGGACAGGGTCACCCAATGAGCAGTTCTTC. This sequence encodes CASSWTGSPNEQFF. This chain uses TRBV28 with TRBJ2-1, with 8 bases matching TRBD1. The V and J ends lost 4 bases and 6 bases, in that order; junction bases with no gene match: 5. Germline V gene data show CDR1 as MDHEN and CDR2 as SYDVKM. CDR3 length: 14 residues.

This clonotype turned up a few times. The V call is TRBV6-1, the J call TRBJ2-7; TRBD2 agrees at 7 bases. Germline assignment: CDR1 MNHNS and CDR2 SASEGT. There are 17 residues in the CDR3. J gave up 2 bases and V 5 bases, and 15 bases lay outside the gene matches. This CDR3 reads CASSSQPGGSVPYEQYF. CDR3 nucleotide sequence: TGTGCCAGCAGTTCCCAACCGGGGGGATCGGTACCCTACGAGCAGTACTTC.